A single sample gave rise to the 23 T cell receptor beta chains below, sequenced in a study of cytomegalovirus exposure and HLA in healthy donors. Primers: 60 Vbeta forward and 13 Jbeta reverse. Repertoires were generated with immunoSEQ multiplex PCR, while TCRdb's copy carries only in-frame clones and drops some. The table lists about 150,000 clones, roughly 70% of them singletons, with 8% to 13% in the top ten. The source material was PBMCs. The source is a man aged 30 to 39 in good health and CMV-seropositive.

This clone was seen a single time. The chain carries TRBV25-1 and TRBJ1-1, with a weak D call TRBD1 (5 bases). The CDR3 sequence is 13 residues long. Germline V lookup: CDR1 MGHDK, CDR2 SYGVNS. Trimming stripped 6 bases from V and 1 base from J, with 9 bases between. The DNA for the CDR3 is TGTGCCAGCAGGGCTACAGGGAACACTGAAGCTTTCTTT. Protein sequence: CASRATGNTEAFF.

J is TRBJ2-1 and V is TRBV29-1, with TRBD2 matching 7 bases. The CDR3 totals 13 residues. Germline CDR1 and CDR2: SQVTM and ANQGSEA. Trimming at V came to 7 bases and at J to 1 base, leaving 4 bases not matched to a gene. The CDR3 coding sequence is TGCAGCGCCAGTAGCGGGTCCTACAATGAGCAGTTCTTC. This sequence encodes CSASSGSYNEQFF.

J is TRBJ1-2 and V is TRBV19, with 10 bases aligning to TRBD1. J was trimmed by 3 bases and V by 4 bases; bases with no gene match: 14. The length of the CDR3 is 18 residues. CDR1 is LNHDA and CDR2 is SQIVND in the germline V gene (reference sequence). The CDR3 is CASSTHASGTGDYYGYTF. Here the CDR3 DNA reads TGTGCCAGTAGTACACACGCCTCCGGGACAGGGGATTACTATGGCTACACCTTC.

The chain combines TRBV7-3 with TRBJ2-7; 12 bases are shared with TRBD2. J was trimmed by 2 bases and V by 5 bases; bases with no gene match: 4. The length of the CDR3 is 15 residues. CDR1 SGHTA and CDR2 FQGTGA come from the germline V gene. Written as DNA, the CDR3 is TGTGCCAGCAGCATGACTAGCGGGAGTACCTACGAGCAGTACTTC. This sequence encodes CASSMTSGSTYEQYF.

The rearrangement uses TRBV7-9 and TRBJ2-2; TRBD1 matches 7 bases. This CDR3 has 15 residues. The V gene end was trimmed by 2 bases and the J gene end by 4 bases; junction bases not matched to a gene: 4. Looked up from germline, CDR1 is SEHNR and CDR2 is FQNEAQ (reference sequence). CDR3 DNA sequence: TGTGCCAGCAGCTTAACAGGGGCTGGCACCGGGGAGCTGTTTTTT. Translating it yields CASSLTGAGTGELFF.

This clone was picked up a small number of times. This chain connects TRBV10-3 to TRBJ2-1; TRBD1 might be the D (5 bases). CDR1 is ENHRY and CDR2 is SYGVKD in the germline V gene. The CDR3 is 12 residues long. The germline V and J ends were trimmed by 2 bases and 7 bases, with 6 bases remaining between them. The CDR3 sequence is CAISEGANEQFF. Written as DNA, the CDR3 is TGTGCCATCAGTGAGGGGGCAAATGAGCAGTTCTTC.

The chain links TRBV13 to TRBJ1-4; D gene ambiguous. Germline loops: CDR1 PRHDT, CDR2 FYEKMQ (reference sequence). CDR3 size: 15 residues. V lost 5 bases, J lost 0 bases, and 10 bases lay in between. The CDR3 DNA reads TGTGCCAGCAGCCCAGGCCCTGCAACTAATGAAAAACTGTTTTTT. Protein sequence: CASSPGPATNEKLFF.

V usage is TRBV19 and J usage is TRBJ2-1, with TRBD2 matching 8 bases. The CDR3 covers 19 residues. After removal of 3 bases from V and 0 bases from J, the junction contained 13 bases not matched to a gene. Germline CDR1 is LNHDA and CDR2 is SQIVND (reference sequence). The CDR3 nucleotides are TGTGCCAGTAGTATTGGGGCGATAGCGGGACCCAGCTCCTACAATGAGCAGTTCTTC. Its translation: CASSIGAIAGPSSYNEQFF. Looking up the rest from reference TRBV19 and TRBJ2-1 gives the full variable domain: DGGITQSPKYLFRKEGQNVTLSCEQNLNHDAMYWYRQDPGQGLRLIYYSQIVNDFQKGDIAEGYSVSREKKESFPLTVTSAQKNPTAFYLCASSIGAIAGPSSYNEQFFGPGTRLTVL.

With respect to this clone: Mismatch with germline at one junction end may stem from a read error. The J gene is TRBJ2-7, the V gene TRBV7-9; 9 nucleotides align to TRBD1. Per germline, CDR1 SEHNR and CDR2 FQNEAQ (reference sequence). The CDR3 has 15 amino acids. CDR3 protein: CSSSSTRDRAYEQYF. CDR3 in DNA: TGTTCCAGCAGCTCCACCCGGGACAGGGCCTACGAGCAGTACTTC. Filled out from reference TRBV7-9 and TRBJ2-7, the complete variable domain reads DTGVSQNPRHKITKRGQNVTFRCDPISEHNRLYWYRQTLGQGPEFLTYFQNEAQLEKSRLLSDRFSAERPKGSFSTLEIQRTEQGDSAMYLCSSSSTRDRAYEQYFGPGTRLTVT.

The CDR3 nucleotides read TGTGCCAGCAGTGTTACTAGCGTCAATGAGCAGTTCTTC. It yields the protein CASSVTSVNEQFF. The chain recombines TRBV2 with TRBJ2-1; 7 nucleotides line up with TRBD2. This CDR3 region has 13 residues. The germline gives CDR1 SNHLY, CDR2 FYNNEI. The J segment lost 6 bases and the V segment lost 4 bases, leaving 3 bases of the junction unmatched.

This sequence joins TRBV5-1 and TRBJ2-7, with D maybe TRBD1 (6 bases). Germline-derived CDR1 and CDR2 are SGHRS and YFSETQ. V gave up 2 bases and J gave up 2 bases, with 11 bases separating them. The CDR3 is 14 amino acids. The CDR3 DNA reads TGCGCCAGCAGCTTCGACAGGAATCCCTACGAGCAGTACTTC. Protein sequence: CASSFDRNPYEQYF.

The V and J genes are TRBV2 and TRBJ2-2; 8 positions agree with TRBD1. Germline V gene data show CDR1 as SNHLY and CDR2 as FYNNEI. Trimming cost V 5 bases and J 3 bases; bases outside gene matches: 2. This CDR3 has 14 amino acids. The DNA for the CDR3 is TGTGCCAGCAGTATACAGGGGGACACCGGGGAGCTGTTTTTT. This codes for CASSIQGDTGELFF. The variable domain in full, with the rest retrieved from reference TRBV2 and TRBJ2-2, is EPEVTQTPSHQVTQMGQEVILRCVPISNHLYFYWYRQILGQKVEFLVSFYNNEISEKSEIFDDQFSVERPDGSNFTLKIRSTKLEDSAMYFCASSIQGDTGELFFGEGSRLTVL.

The CDR3 nucleotides read TGTGCCAGTACCCCGGACAGGGCTAGCAATCAGCCCCAGCATTTT. It encodes CASTPDRASNQPQHF. This chain uses TRBV19 with TRBJ1-5; 8 bases map to TRBD1. The V and J ends lost 7 bases and 0 bases, in that order; junction bases with no gene match: 5. This CDR3 region has 15 residues. Germline values: CDR1 LNHDA, CDR2 SQIVND (reference sequence).

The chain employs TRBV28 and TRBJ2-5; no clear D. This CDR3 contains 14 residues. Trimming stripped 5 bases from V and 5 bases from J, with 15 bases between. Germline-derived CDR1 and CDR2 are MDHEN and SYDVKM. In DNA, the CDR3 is TGTGCCAGCAGTGATAGCCGATTTCGGGAGACCCAGTACTTC. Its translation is CASSDSRFRETQYF.

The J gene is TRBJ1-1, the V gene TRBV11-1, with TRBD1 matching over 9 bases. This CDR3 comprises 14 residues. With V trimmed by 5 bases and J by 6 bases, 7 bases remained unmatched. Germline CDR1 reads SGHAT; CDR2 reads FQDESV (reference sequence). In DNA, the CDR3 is TGTGCCAGCAGCACCCGGGACAGGGTCTCTGAAGCTTTCTTT. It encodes CASSTRDRVSEAFF.

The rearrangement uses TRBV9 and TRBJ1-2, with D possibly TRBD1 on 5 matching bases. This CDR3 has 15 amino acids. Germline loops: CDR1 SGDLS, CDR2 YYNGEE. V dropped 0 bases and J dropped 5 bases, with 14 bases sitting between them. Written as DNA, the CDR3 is TGTGCCAGCAGCGTAGATGTGACAGCCCGTTATGGCTACACCTTC. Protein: CASSVDVTARYGYTF.

CDR3 DNA sequence: TGTGCCAGCAGTTGGACAGGAGGGAAAAACATTCAGTACTTC. Its translation is CASSWTGGKNIQYF. This chain uses TRBV6-5 with TRBJ2-4; tentative D call: TRBD1 (7 bases). The V end lost 4 bases, the J end lost 4 bases, and 11 bases lay between the germline ends. The CDR3 consists of 14 residues. Per the germline V gene, CDR1 is MNHEY and CDR2 is SVGAGI.

The CDR3 bases are TGCGCCAGCAGCCAGGGGACGGCAAGCTCCTACGAGCAGTACTTC. It encodes CASSQGTASSYEQYF. V gene TRBV5-1 combines with J gene TRBJ2-7; tentative D call: TRBD1 (6 bases). V was pared by 4 bases and J by 0 bases, with 14 bases between. Germline assignment: CDR1 SGHRS and CDR2 YFSETQ. The CDR3 is made up of 15 amino acids.

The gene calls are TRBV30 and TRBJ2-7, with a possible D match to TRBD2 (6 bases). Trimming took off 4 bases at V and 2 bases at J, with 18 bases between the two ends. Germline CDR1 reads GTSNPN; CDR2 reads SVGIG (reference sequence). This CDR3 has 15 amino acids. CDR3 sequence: CAWTRRGSTPYEQYF. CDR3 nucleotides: TGTGCCTGGACTCGGAGGGGCAGTACCCCCTACGAGCAGTACTTC.

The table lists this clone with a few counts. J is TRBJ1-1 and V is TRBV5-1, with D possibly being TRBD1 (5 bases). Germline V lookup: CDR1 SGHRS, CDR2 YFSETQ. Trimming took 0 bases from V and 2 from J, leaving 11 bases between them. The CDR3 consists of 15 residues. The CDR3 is CASSLDGGRNTEAFF. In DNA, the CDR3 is TGCGCCAGCAGCTTGGATGGGGGGAGAAACACTGAAGCTTTCTTT.

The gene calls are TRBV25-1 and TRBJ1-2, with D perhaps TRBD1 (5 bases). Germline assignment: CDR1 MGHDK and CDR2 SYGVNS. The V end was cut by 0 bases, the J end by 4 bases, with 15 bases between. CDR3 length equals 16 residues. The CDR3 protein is CASSEYEEDRGYGYTF. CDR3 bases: TGTGCCAGCAGTGAATATGAAGAGGATAGGGGCTATGGCTACACCTTC.

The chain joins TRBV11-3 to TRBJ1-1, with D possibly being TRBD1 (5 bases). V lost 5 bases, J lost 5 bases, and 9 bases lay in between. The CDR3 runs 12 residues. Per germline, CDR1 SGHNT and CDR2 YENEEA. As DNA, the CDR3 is TGTGCCAGCAGCCTCAGGGAAACTGAAGCTTTCTTT. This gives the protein CASSLRETEAFF.

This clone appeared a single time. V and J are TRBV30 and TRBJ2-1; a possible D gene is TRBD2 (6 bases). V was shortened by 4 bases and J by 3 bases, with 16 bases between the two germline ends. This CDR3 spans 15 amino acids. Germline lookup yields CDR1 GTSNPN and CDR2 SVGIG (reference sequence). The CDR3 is CAWKRWDSGYNEQFF. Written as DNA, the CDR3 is TGTGCCTGGAAGCGTTGGGATAGCGGCTACAATGAGCAGTTCTTC.